These 8 T cell receptor beta chains were sequenced from one sample in a study of cytomegalovirus exposure and HLA in healthy donors. A multiplex PCR was run with 60 Vbeta primers and 13 Jbeta primers. TCRdb keeps only in-frame clones here, not all; method: immunoSEQ multiplex PCR. The sample has about 150,000 clones; around three quarters are singletons. Sample: PBMCs. Receptors were obtained from a woman aged 55-69 years in good health and CMV-seropositive.

The V gene is TRBV21-1, the J gene TRBJ1-2; TRBD1 reflects the table's D call only, with no check against the DNA. TRBV21-1 is given as a pseudogene. CDR3 length equals 19 residues. The DNA for the CDR3 is TGTGCCAGCAGCAAAGTAGAGTGGGACAGGGCCAGCTATAACTATGGCTACACCTTC. Its protein product is CASSKVEWDRASYNYGYTF.

This clone came up once. CDR3 amino acids: CASSESTGLWYEQYF. CDR3 in DNA: TGCGCCAGCAGTGAGTCGACAGGGTTATGGTACGAGCAGTACTTC. The chain couples TRBV10-1 to TRBJ2-7, with 7 bases fitting TRBD1. The CDR3 consists of 15 residues. Germline V CDR1 and CDR2: WNHNN, SYGVQD (reference sequence). Germline trimming cut 0 bases from V and 4 bases from J; bases unmatched to any gene: 6.

V usage is TRBV15 and J usage is TRBJ2-3; the match to TRBD2 covers 7 bases. The CDR3 covers 13 residues. Germline CDR1 and CDR2: LNHNV and YYDKDF (reference sequence). V shed 7 bases, J shed 4 bases, and the junction held 5 bases outside the gene matches. CDR3 in DNA: TGTGCCACCAATGCGGGAGATGCAGATACGCAGTATTTT. Protein: CATNAGDADTQYF.

V usage is TRBV28 and J usage is TRBJ1-2, with 8 bases identical to TRBD1. This CDR3 spans 15 amino acids. Germline values: CDR1 MDHEN, CDR2 SYDVKM. J was trimmed by 0 bases and V by 7 bases; bases with no gene match: 7. CDR3 in amino acids: CASTLRTGSNYGYTF. DNA of the CDR3: TGTGCCAGCACCCTACGGACAGGGTCTAACTATGGCTACACCTTC.

The chain is built from TRBV28 and TRBJ1-5; 9 bases agree with TRBD1. Germline V gene data show CDR1 as MDHEN and CDR2 as SYDVKM. The CDR3 has 14 amino acids. V lost 6 bases and J lost 6; bases outside the gene matches: 6. CDR3 bases: TGTGCCAGCAGAACAGGGGGCTCGGGTCAGCCCCAGCATTTT. This encodes CASRTGGSGQPQHF.

This clone appeared a few times. This rearrangement joins TRBV5-6 to TRBJ1-3; a possible D gene is TRBD1 (6 bases). The CDR3 contains 14 residues. Trimming cost V 0 bases and J 3 bases, with 7 bases left between them. Germline values: CDR1 SGHDT, CDR2 YYEEEE. The DNA of the CDR3 is TGTGCCAGCAGCTTGGACAGGGTTGGAAACACCATATATTTT. This codes for CASSLDRVGNTIYF.

This chain uses TRBV7-7 with TRBJ1-4; 9 bases agree with TRBD1. V gave up 1 base and J gave up 4 bases; unmatched junction bases: 4. CDR1 and CDR2 (germline): SSHAT, FNYEAQ (reference sequence). The CDR3 spans 16 residues. The CDR3 is CASSLGSGQGNEKLFF. The CDR3 bases are TGTGCCAGCAGCTTAGGGTCGGGACAGGGTAATGAAAAACTGTTTTTT.

The genes are TRBV18 and TRBJ2-1; TRBD2 aligns across 9 bases. The germline V gene has CDR1 KGHSH and CDR2 LQKENI. V shed 3 bases, J shed 4 bases, and the junction held 4 bases outside the gene matches. The CDR3 is 15 amino acids. The CDR3 region is CASSPRLAEYNEQFF. The CDR3 region has the DNA TGTGCCAGCTCACCGCGACTAGCGGAGTACAATGAGCAGTTCTTC.